This record looks at one T cell receptor beta chain sequence and its context. Antigen specificity is unknown. This specimen comes from a study of Ad26.COV2.S vaccination and SARS-CoV-2 variants. The overall study: A participant enrolled in the COV1001 Ad26.COV2.S trial arm provided the sample. General observations from the study: Placebo recipients trailed vaccine recipients in spike-specific TCR breadth.

The CDR3 is 16 amino acids. The V gene end was trimmed by 5 bases and the J gene end by 3 bases; junction bases not matched to a gene: 7. Germline values: CDR1 MDHEN, CDR2 SYDVKM. Sample treatment: 15 to 20 received Ad26.COV2.S at low or high dose, single or two shots; five or six received placebo; per-sample allocation not given. It was on day 63 after the first vaccine or placebo injection that samples were taken. The table came from immunoSEQ multiplex PCR; TCRdb's copy has only in-frame clones and leaves some out. Among 350,000 to 450,000 clones listed, around 93% were seen once. This material consisted of peripheral blood, taken in a trial of Ad26.COV2.S vaccine versus placebo. The source of this sequence is a person aged 18-60 years who received the Ad26.COV2.S COVID-19 vaccine or a placebo. The chain employs TRBV28 and TRBJ1-5; 10 positions match TRBD1. The CDR3 DNA is TGTGCCAGCAGTAGACCGACAGGGGGCAACAATCAGCCCCAGCATTTT. Amino acids: CASSRPTGGNNQPQHF.